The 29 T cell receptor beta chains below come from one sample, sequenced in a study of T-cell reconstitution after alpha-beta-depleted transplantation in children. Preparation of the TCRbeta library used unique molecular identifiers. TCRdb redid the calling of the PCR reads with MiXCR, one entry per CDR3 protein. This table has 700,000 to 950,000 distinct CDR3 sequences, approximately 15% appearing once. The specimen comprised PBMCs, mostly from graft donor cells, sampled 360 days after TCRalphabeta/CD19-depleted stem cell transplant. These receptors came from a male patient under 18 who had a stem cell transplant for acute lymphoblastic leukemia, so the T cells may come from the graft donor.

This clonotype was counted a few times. The CDR3 DNA is TGCGCCAGCAGCCAAGCGTCCACCGAGCAGTACTTC. Its translation is CASSQASTEQYF. V is TRBV4-1 and J is TRBJ2-7; unclear D gene. Per the germline V gene, CDR1 is MGHRA and CDR2 is YSYEKL. V lost 1 base and J lost 6, with 7 bases in between. The CDR3 covers 12 residues.

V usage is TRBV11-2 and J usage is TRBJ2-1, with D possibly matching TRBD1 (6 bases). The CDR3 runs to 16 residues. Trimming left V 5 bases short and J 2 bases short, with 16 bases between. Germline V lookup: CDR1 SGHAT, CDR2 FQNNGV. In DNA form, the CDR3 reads TGTGCCAGCAGCGCATGGGGGCGGCGGCCCTACAATGAGCAGTTCTTC. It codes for CASSAWGRRPYNEQFF.

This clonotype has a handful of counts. The CDR3 here is CASSLRSGGPYNEQFF. CDR3 coding DNA: TGTGCCAGCAGCCTAAGGTCGGGAGGCCCCTACAATGAGCAGTTCTTC. The chain recombines TRBV7-9 with TRBJ2-1, with 7 nucleotides matching TRBD2. The germline V gene has CDR1 SEHNR and CDR2 FQNEAQ (reference sequence). The CDR3 has 16 residues. Trimming at V came to 5 bases and at J to 2 bases, leaving 9 bases not matched to a gene.

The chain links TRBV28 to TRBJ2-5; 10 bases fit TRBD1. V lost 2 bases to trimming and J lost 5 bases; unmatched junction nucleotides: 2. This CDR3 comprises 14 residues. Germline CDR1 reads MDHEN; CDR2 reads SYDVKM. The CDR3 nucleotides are TGTGCCAGCAGTTTAGACAGGGGGCCTGAGACCCAGTACTTC. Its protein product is CASSLDRGPETQYF. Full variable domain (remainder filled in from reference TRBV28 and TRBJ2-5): DVKVTQSSRYLVKRTGEKVFLECVQDMDHENMFWYRQDPGLGLRLIYFSYDVKMKEKGDIPEGYSVSREKKERFSLILESASTNQTSMYLCASSLDRGPETQYFGPGTRLLVL.

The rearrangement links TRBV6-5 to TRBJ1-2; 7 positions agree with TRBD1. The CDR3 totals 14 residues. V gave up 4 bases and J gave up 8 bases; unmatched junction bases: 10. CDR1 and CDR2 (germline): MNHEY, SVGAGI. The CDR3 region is CASSSLGTAEGYTF. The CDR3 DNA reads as TGTGCCAGCAGTTCCCTCGGGACAGCTGAAGGCTACACCTTC.

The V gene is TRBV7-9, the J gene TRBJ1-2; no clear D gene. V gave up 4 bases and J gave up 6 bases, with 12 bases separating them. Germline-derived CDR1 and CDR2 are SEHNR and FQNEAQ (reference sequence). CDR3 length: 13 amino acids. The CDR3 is CASSSRLRDGYTF. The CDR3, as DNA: TGTGCCAGCAGCTCTCGGTTGAGGGATGGCTACACCTTC.

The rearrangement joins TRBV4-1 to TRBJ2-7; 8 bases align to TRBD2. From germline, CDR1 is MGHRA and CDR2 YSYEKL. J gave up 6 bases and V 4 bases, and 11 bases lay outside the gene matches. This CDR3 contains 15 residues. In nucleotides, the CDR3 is TGCGCCAGCAGCCGTCCCGGGACTAGAGAACGCGAGCAGTACTTC. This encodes CASSRPGTREREQYF.

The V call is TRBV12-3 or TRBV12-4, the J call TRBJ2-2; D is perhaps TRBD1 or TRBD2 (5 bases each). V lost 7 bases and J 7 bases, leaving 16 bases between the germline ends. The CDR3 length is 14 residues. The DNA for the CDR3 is TGTGCCAGCACCTTCAGACGGGACGTCGGGGAGCTGTTTTTT. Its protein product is CASTFRRDVGELFF.

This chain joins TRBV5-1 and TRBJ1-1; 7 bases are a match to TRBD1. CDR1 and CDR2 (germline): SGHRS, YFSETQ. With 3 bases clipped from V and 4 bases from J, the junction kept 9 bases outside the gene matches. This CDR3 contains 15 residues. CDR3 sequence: CASSSLQGKATEAFF. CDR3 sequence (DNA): TGCGCCAGCAGCTCATTACAGGGGAAGGCCACTGAAGCTTTCTTT.

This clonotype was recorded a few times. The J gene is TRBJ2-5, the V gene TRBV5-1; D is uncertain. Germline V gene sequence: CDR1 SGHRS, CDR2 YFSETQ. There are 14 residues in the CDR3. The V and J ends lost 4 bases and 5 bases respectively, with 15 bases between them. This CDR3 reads CASSPTVLGETQYF. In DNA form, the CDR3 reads TGCGCCAGCAGCCCAACGGTCCTTGGGGAGACCCAGTACTTC.

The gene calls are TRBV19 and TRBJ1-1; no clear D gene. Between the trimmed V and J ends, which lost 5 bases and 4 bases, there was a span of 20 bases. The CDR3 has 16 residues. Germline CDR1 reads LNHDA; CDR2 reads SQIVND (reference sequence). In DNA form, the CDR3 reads TGTGCCAGTAGTCTTGGTGGGCCTCACGACTTCACTGAAGCTTTCTTT. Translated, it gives CASSLGGPHDFTEAFF.

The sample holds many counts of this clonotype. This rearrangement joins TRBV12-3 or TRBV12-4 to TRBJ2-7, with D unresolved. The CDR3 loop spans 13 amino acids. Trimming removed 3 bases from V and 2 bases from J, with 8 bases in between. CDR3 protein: CASSLESPYEQYF. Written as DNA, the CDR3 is TGTGCCAGCAGTTTGGAATCCCCCTACGAGCAGTACTTC.

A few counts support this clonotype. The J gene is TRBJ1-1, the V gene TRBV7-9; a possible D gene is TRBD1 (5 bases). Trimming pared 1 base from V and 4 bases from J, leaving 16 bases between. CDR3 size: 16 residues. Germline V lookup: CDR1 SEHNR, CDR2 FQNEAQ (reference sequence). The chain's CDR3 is CASSLGGWGWGTEAFF. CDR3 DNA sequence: TGTGCCAGCAGCTTAGGTGGATGGGGGTGGGGCACTGAAGCTTTCTTT.

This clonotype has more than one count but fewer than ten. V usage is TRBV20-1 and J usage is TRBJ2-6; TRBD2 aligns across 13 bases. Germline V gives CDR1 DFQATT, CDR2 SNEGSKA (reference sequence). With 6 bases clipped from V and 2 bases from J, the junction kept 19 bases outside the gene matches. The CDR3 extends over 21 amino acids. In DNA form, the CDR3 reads TGCAGTGCCCTCTTAGAGGTCTCTTTCGGACTAGCGGGAGCTGGGGCCAACGTCCTGACTTTC. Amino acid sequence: CSALLEVSFGLAGAGANVLTF.

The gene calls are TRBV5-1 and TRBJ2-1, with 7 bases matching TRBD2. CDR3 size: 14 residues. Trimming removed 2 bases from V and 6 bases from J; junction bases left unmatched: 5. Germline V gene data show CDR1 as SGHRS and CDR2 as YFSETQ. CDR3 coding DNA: TGCGCCAGCAGCTTTGGGGGAGGGTCCAATGAGCAGTTCTTC. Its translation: CASSFGGGSNEQFF.

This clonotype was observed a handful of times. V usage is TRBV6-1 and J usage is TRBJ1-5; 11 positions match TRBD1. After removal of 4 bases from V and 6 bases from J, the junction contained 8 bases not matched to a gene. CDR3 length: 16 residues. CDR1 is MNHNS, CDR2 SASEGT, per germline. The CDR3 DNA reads TGTGCCAGCAGTGCGCGGGACAGGGGGTGGGTTCAGCCCCAGCATTTT. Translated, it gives CASSARDRGWVQPQHF.

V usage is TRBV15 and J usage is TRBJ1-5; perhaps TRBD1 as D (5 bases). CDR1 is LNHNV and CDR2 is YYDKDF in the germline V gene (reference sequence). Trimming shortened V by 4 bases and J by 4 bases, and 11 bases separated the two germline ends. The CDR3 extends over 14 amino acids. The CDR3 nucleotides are TGTGCCACCAGCATCAGACAGCTGAATCAGCCCCAGCATTTT. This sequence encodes CATSIRQLNQPQHF.

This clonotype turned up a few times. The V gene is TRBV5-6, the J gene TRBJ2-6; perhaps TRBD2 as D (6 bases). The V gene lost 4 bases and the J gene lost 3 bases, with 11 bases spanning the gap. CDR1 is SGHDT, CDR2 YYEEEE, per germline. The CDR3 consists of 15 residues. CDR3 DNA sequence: TGTGCCAGCAGCCCTGGGGGGTTTGGGGCCAACGTCCTGACTTTC. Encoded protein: CASSPGGFGANVLTF. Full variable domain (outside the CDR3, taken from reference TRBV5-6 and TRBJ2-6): DAGVTQSPTHLIKTRGQQVTLRCSPKSGHDTVSWYQQALGQGPQFIFQYYEEEERQRGNFPDRFSGHQFPNYSSELNVNALLLGDSALYLCASSPGGFGANVLTFGAGSRLTVL.

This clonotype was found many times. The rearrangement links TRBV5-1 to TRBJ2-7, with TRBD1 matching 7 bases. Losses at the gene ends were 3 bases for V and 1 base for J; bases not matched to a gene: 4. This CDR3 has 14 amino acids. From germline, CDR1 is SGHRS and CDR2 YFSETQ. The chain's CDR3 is CASSWTGRSYEQYF. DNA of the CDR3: TGCGCCAGCAGCTGGACAGGCCGATCCTACGAGCAGTACTTC.

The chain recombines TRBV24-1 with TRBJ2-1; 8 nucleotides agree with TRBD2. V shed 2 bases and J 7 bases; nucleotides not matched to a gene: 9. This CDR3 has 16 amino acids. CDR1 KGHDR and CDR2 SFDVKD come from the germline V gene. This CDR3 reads CATSDSDGTRTNEQFF. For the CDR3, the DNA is TGTGCCACCAGTGATTCAGACGGGACTAGGACAAATGAGCAGTTCTTC.

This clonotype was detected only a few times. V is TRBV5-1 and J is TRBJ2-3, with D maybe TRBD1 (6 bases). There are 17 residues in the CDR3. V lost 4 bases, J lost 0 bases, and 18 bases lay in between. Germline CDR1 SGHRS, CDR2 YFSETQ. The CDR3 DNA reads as TGCGCCAGCAGCCGAGTGGGGGCGACCCGTAGCACAGATACGCAGTATTTT. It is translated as CASSRVGATRSTDTQYF.

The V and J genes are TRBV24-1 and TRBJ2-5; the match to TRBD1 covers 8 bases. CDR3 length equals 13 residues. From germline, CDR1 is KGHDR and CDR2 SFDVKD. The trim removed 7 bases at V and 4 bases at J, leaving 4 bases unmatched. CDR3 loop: CATRSGGTETQYF. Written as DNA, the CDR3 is TGTGCCACCAGGTCAGGGGGCACAGAGACCCAGTACTTC.

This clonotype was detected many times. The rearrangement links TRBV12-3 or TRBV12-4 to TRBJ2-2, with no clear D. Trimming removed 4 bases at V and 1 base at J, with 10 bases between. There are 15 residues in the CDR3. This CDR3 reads CASSSWTENTGELFF. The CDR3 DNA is TGTGCCAGCAGTTCTTGGACCGAGAACACCGGGGAGCTGTTTTTT.

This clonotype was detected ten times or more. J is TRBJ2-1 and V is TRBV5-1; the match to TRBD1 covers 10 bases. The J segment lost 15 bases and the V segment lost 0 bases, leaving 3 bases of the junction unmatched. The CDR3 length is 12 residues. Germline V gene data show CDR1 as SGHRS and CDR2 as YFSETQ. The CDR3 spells CASSLAGTGAFF. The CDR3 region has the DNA TGCGCCAGCAGCTTGGCGGGGACAGGGGCGTTCTTC.

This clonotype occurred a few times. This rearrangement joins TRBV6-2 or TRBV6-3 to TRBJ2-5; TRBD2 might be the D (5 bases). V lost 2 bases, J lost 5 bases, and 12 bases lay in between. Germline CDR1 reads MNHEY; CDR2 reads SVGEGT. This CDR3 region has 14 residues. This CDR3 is CASSYRPGRETQYF. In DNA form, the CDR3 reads TGTGCCAGCAGTTACCGTCCGGGAAGGGAGACCCAGTACTTC.

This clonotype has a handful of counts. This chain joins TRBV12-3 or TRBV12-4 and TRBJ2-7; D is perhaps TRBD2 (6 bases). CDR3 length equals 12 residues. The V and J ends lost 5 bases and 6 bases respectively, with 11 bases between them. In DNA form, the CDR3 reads TGTGCCAGCAGTCGCCGGGGGTCCGAGCAGTACTTC. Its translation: CASSRRGSEQYF.

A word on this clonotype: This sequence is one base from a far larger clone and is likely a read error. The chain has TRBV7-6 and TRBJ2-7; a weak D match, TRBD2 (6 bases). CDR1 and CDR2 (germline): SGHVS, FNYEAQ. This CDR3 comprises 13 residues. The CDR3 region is CASSVADSYEQYF. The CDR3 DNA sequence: TGTGCCAGCAGCGTAGCGGACTCCTACGAGCAGTACTTC.

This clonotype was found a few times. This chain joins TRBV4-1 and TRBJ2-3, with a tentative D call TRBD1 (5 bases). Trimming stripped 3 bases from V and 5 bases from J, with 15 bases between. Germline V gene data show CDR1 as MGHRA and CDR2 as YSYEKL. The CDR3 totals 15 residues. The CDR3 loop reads CASSQGMTEQDTQYF. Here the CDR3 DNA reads TGCGCCAGCAGCCAGGGAATGACAGAACAAGATACGCAGTATTTT.

CDR3 sequence reads: CASSLNTAATGELFF. Here the CDR3 DNA reads TGTGCCAGCAGCTTAAATACTGCCGCCACCGGGGAGCTGTTTTTT. The chain employs TRBV7-9 and TRBJ2-2; D remains unclear. The CDR3 spans 15 residues. The V end lost 2 bases, the J end lost 4 bases, and 11 bases lay between the germline ends. Germline V gene data show CDR1 as SEHNR and CDR2 as FQNEAQ (reference sequence).